The next 3 T cell receptor beta chains were all read from a single sample in a study of T-cell reconstitution after alpha-beta-depleted transplantation in children. The authors prepared the TCRbeta library with unique molecular identifiers. Each CDR3 protein is one row after TCRdb ran MiXCR on the PCR reads. The repertoire consists of about 980,000 distinct CDR3 sequences, with less than 30% occurring once and the leading ten covering roughly 28%. Here the sequenced sample was PBMCs, mostly from graft donor cells, taken 360 days after TCRalphabeta/CD19-depleted stem cell transplant. The source of these receptors is a boy under two years old who had a stem cell transplant for SCID, so the T cells may come from the graft donor.

This clonotype was recorded a few times. J is TRBJ1-1 and V is TRBV5-1; 8 nucleotides align to TRBD1. The V and J ends lost 4 bases and 3 bases, in that order; junction bases with no gene match: 8. Germline CDR1 is SGHRS and CDR2 is YFSETQ. CDR3 length: 15 amino acids. The CDR3 nucleotides read TGCGCCAGCAGCGGAAGGACAGGGAGGGACACTGAAGCTTTCTTT. Protein sequence: CASSGRTGRDTEAFF.

The chain employs TRBV6-1 and TRBJ1-2, with TRBD1 as a possible D gene (6 bases). Trimming left V 6 bases short and J 1 base short, with 12 bases between. The V gene's germline CDR1 is MNHNS and CDR2 SASEGT. The CDR3 consists of 14 residues. CDR3 residues: CASSGQPINYGYTF. The CDR3 nucleotides are TGTGCCAGCAGCGGACAGCCTATTAACTATGGCTACACCTTC.

Only a few counts were recorded for this clonotype. This chain links TRBV7-2 with TRBJ2-3; tentatively, D is TRBD2 (7 bases). Deletions cut 1 base from V and 5 bases from J, with 13 bases between. CDR3 length: 15 residues. Germline V CDR1 and CDR2: SGHTA, FQGNSA. The CDR3 DNA follows: TGTGCCAGCAGCTTAGGGGGGGGGGCCGTAGATACGCAGTATTTT. Residues: CASSLGGGAVDTQYF.